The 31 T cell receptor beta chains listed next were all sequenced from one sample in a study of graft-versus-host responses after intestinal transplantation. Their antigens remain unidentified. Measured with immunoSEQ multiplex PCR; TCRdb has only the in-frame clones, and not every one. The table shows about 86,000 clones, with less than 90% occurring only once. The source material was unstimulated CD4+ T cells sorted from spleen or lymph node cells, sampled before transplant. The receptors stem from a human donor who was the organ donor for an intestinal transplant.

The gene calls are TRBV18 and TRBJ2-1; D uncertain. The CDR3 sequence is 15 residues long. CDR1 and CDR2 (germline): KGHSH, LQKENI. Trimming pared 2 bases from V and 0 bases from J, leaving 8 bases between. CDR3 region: CASSPNPSSYNEQFF. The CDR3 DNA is TGTGCCAGCTCACCAAACCCCAGCTCCTACAATGAGCAGTTCTTC.

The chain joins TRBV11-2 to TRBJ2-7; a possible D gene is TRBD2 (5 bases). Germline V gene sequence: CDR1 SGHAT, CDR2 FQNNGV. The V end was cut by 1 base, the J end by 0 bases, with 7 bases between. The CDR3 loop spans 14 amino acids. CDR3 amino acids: CASSLVGLSYEQYF. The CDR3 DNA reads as TGTGCCAGCAGCTTAGTTGGACTCTCCTACGAGCAGTACTTC. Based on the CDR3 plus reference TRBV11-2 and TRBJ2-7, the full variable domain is EAGVAQSPRYKIIEKRQSVAFWCNPISGHATLYWYQQILGQGPKLLIQFQNNGVVDDSQLPKDRFSAERLKGVDSTLKIQPAKLEDSAVYLCASSLVGLSYEQYFGPGTRLTVT.

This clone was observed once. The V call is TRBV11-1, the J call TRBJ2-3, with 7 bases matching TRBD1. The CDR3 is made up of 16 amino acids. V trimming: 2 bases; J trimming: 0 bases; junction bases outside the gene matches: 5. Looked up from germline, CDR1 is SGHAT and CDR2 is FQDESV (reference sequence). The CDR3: CASSLTGATSTDTQYF. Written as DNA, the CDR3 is TGTGCCAGCAGCTTAACAGGGGCTACTAGCACAGATACGCAGTATTTT.

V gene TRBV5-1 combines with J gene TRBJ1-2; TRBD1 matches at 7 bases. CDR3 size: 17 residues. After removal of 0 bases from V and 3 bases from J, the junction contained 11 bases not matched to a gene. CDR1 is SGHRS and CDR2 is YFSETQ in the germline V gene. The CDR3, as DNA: TGCGCCAGCAGCTTGGCCCTCCTGCAGGGGGAGCACTATGGCTACACCTTC. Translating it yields CASSLALLQGEHYGYTF.

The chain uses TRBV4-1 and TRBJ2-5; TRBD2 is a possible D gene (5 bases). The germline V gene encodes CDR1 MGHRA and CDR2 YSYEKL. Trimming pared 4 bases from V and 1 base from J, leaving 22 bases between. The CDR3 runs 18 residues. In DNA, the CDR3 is TGCGCCAGCAGCCGAAGATACGCAAGTCAACGGGGCCAAGAGACCCAGTACTTC. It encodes CASSRRYASQRGQETQYF.

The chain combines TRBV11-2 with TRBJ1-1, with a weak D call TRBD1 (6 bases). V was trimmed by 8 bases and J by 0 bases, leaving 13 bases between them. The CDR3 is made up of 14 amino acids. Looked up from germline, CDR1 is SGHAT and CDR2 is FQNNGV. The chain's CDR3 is CASVRGAVNTEAFF. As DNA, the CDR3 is TGTGCCAGCGTGCGGGGGGCCGTGAACACTGAAGCTTTCTTT.

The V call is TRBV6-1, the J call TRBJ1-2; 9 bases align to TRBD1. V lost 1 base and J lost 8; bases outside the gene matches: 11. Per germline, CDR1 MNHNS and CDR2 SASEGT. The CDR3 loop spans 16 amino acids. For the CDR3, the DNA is TGTGCCAGCAGTGAAGAAACAGGGGGCCCGGCCAGGGGCTACACCTTC. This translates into CASSEETGGPARGYTF.

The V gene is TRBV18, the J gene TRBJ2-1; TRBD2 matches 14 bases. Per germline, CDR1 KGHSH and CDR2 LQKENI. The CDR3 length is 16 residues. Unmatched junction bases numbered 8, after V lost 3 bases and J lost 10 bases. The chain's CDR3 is CASSPGLAGAGGEQFF. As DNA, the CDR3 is TGTGCCAGCTCACCGGGACTAGCGGGAGCGGGCGGGGAGCAGTTCTTC.

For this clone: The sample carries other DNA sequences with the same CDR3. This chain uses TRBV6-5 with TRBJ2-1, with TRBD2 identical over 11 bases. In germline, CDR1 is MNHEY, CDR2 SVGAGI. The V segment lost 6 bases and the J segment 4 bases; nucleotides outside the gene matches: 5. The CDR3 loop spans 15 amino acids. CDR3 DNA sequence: TGTGCCAGCAGCCCCAGACTAGCGGGATACAATGAGCAGTTCTTC. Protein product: CASSPRLAGYNEQFF.

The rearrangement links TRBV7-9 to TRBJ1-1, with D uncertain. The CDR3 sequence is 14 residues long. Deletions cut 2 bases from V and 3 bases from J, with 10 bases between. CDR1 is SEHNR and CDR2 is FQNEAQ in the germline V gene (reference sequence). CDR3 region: CASSLKSFDTEAFF. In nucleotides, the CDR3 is TGTGCCAGCAGCTTAAAGAGTTTCGACACTGAAGCTTTCTTT. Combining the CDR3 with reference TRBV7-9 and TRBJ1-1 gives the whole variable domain DTGVSQNPRHKITKRGQNVTFRCDPISEHNRLYWYRQTLGQGPEFLTYFQNEAQLEKSRLLSDRFSAERPKGSFSTLEIQRTEQGDSAMYLCASSLKSFDTEAFFGQGTRLTVV.

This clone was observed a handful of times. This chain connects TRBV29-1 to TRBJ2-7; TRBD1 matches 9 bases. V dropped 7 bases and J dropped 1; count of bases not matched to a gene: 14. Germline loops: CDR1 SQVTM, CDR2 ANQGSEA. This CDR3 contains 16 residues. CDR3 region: CSAAGQSGTGSYEQYF. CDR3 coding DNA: TGCAGCGCCGCCGGACAATCCGGGACAGGGTCCTACGAGCAGTACTTC.

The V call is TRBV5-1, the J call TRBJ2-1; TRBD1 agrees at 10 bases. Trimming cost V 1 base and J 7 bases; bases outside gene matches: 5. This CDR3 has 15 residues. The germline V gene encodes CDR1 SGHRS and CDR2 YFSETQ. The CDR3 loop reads CASSLPRQGANEQFF. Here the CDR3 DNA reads TGCGCCAGCAGCTTGCCCCGACAGGGGGCGAATGAGCAGTTCTTC. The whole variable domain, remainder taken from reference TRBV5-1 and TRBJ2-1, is KAGVTQTPRYLIKTRGQQVTLSCSPISGHRSVSWYQQTPGQGLQFLFEYFSETQRNKGNFPGRFSGRQFSNSRSEMNVSTLELGDSALYLCASSLPRQGANEQFFGPGTRLTVL.

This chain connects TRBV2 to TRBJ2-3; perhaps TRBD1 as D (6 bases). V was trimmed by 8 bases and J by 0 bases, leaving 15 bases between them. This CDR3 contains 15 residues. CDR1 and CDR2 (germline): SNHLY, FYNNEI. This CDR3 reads CASPGTRDSTDTQYF. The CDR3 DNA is TGTGCCAGCCCTGGGACAAGAGACAGCACAGATACGCAGTATTTT.

For the CDR3, the DNA is TGCGCCAGCAGCACCACAGGGCCCGGGGCTTTCTTT. It codes for CASSTTGPGAFF. V gene TRBV5-1 combines with J gene TRBJ1-1; TRBD1 might be the D (6 bases). The CDR3 sequence is 12 residues long. Germline CDR1 is SGHRS and CDR2 is YFSETQ. V lost 4 bases to trimming and J lost 11 bases, with 15 bases between them. The whole variable domain, remainder taken from reference TRBV5-1 and TRBJ1-1, is KAGVTQTPRYLIKTRGQQVTLSCSPISGHRSVSWYQQTPGQGLQFLFEYFSETQRNKGNFPGRFSGRQFSNSRSEMNVSTLELGDSALYLCASSTTGPGAFFGQGTRLTVV.

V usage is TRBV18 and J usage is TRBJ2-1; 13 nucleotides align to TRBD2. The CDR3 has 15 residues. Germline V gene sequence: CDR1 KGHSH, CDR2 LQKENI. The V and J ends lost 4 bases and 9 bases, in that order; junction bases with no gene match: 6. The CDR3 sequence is CASSLGTSGTGEQFF. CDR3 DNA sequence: TGTGCCAGCTCACTTGGGACTAGCGGGACTGGTGAGCAGTTCTTC.

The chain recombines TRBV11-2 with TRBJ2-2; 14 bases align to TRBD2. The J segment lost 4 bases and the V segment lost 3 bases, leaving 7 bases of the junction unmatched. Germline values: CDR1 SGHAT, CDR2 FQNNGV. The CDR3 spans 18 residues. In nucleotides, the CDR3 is TGTGCCAGCAGCTTTCGACTAGCGGGGGGGAGAGGCACCGGGGAGCTGTTTTTT. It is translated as CASSFRLAGGRGTGELFF.

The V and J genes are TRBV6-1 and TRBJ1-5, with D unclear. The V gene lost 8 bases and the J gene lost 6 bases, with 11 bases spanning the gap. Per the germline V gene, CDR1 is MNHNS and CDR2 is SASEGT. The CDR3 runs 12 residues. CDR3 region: CASSRGIQPQHF. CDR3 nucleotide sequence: TGTGCCAGCTCCCGCGGTATTCAGCCCCAGCATTTT.

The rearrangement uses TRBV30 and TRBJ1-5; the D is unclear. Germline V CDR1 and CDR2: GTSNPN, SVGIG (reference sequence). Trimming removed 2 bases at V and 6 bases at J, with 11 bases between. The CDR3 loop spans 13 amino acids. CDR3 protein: CAWSSLRAQPQHF. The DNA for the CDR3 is TGTGCCTGGAGTTCGTTGAGGGCTCAGCCCCAGCATTTT.

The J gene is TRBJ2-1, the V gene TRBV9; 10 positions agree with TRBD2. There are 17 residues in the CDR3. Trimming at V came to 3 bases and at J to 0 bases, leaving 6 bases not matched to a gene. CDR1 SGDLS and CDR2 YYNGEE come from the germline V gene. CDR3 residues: CASSAGAGGRSYNEQFF. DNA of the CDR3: TGTGCCAGCAGCGCCGGAGCGGGAGGGCGCTCCTACAATGAGCAGTTCTTC. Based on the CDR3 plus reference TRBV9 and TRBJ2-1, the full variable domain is DSGVTQTPKHLITATGQRVTLRCSPRSGDLSVYWYQQSLDQGLQFLIQYYNGEERAKGNILERFSAQQFPDLHSELNLSSLELGDSALYFCASSAGAGGRSYNEQFFGPGTRLTVL.

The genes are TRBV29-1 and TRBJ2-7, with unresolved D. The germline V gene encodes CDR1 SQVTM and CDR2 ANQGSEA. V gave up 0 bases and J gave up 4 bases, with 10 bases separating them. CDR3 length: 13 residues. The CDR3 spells CSVEEANGYEQYF. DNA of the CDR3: TGCAGCGTTGAAGAAGCGAATGGTTACGAGCAGTACTTC.

The CDR3 DNA reads as TGTGCCAGCAGCTTAGCTCGGACAGGGGTGCGGCAGCCCCAGCATTTT. Amino acids: CASSLARTGVRQPQHF. The chain employs TRBV7-8 and TRBJ1-5, with TRBD1 matching over 9 bases. The germline V gene has CDR1 SGHVS and CDR2 FQNEAQ. CDR3 length: 16 residues. J gave up 7 bases and V 0 bases, and 7 bases lay outside the gene matches.

CDR3 in amino acids: CASSPRQGGITEAFF. CDR3 bases: TGTGCCAGCAGCCCCCGACAGGGTGGAATCACTGAAGCTTTCTTT. The gene calls are TRBV9 and TRBJ1-1; 7 nucleotides align to TRBD1. Germline CDR1 reads SGDLS; CDR2 reads YYNGEE. Trimming took 4 bases from V and 4 from J; bases not matched to a gene: 10. The CDR3 extends over 15 amino acids. Based on the CDR3 plus reference TRBV9 and TRBJ1-1, the full variable domain is DSGVTQTPKHLITATGQRVTLRCSPRSGDLSVYWYQQSLDQGLQFLIQYYNGEERAKGNILERFSAQQFPDLHSELNLSSLELGDSALYFCASSPRQGGITEAFFGQGTRLTVV.

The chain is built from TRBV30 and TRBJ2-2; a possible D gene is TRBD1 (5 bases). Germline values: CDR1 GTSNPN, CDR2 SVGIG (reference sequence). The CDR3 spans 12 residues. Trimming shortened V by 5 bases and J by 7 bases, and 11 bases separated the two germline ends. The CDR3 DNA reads TGTGCCTGGGCCAGGGTCGGCGGGGAGCTGTTTTTT. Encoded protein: CAWARVGGELFF.

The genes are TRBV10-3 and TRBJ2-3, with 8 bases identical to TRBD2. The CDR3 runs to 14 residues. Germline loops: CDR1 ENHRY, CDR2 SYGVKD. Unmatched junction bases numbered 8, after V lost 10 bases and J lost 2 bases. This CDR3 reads CATGGTSTTDTQYF. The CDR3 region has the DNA TGTGCCACCGGGGGGACTAGTACCACAGATACGCAGTATTTT.

CDR3 residues: CASRKGRPGNTIYF. CDR3 sequence (DNA): TGTGCCAGCAGGAAGGGGAGGCCTGGAAACACCATATATTTT. The chain links TRBV2 to TRBJ1-3; TRBD1 might be the D (5 bases). The CDR3 extends over 14 amino acids. Germline CDR1 is SNHLY and CDR2 is FYNNEI. Trimming pared 6 bases from V and 2 bases from J, leaving 11 bases between.

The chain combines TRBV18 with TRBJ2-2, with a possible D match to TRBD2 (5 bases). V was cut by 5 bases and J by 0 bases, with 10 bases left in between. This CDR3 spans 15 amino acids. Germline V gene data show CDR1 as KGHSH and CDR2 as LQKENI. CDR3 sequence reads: CASSAGRPNTGELFF. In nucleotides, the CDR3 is TGTGCCAGCTCAGCGGGCCGCCCGAACACCGGGGAGCTGTTTTTT.

The CDR3 sequence is CASSPRWAYQETQYF. CDR3 nucleotides: TGTGCCAGCAGCCCCCGGTGGGCCTACCAAGAGACCCAGTACTTC. The V gene is TRBV7-2, the J gene TRBJ2-5, with D unclear. The CDR3 has 15 residues. Trimming removed 5 bases from V and 0 bases from J, with 13 bases in between. Germline-derived CDR1 and CDR2 are SGHTA and FQGNSA.

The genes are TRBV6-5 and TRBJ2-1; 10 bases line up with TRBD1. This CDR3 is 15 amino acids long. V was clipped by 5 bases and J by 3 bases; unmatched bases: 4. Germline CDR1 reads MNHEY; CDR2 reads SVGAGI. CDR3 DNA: TGTGCCAGCAGTCAGGACAGGGGGGTCTACAATGAGCAGTTCTTC. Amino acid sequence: CASSQDRGVYNEQFF.

CDR3 sequence reads: CASSAGSYNSPLHF. The DNA for the CDR3 is TGTGCCAGCAGTGCCGGGAGCTATAATTCACCCCTCCACTTT. This chain links TRBV25-1 with TRBJ1-6; unclear D gene. CDR3 size: 14 residues. Germline loops: CDR1 MGHDK, CDR2 SYGVNS. V was pared by 4 bases and J by 3 bases, with 7 bases between.

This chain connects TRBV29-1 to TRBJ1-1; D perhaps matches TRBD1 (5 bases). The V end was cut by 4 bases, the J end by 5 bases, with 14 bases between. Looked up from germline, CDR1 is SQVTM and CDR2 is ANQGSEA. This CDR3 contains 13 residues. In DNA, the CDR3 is TGCAGCGTTGGGGCAGGGAGGCAAACTGAAGCTTTCTTT. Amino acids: CSVGAGRQTEAFF. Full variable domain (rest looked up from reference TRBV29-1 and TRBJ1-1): SAVISQKPSRDICQRGTSLTIQCQVDSQVTMMFWYRQQPGQSLTLIATANQGSEATYESGFVIDKFPISRPNLTFSTLTVSNMSPEDSSIYLCSVGAGRQTEAFFGQGTRLTVV.

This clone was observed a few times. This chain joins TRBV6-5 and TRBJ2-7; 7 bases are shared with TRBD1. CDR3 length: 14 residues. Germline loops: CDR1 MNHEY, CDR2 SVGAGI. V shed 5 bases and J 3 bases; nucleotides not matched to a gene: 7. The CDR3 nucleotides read TGTGCCAGCAGTAAGACAGGGCCCCTCTACGAGCAGTACTTC. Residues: CASSKTGPLYEQYF.